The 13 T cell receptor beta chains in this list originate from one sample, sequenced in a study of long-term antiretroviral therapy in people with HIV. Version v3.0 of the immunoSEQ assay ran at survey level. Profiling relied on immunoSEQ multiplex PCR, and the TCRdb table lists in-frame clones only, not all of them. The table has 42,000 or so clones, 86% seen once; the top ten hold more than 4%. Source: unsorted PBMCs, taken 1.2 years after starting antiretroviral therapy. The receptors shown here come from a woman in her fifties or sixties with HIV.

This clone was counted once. The chain's CDR3 is CASSRPGETQYF. In nucleotides, the CDR3 is TGTGCCAGCAGCCGGCCGGGGGAGACCCAGTACTTC. The genes are TRBV7-8 and TRBJ2-5; D perhaps matches TRBD2 (5 bases). The ends were cut back, 5 bases at V and 5 bases at J, with 9 bases in the middle. Germline CDR1 reads SGHVS; CDR2 reads FQNEAQ. This CDR3 has 12 amino acids.

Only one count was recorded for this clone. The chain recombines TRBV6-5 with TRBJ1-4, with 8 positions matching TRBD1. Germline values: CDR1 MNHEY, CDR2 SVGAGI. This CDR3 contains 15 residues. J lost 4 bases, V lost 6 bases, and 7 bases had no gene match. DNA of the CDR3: TGTGCCAGCAGCCGTACGACAGGGGTTAATGAAAAACTGTTTTTT. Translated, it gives CASSRTTGVNEKLFF.

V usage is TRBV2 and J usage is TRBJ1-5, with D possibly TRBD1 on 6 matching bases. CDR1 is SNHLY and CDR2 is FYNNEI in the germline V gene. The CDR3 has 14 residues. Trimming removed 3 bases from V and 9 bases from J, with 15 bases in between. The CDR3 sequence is CASSDSTGRGPQHF. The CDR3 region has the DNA TGTGCCAGCAGTGATTCGACAGGTAGGGGGCCCCAGCATTTT.

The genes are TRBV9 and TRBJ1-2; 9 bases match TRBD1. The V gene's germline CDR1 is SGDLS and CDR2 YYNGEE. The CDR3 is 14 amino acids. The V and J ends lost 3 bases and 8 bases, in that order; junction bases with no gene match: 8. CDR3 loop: CASSEGDREFGYTF. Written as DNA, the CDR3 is TGTGCCAGCAGCGAAGGGGACAGGGAATTCGGCTACACCTTC.

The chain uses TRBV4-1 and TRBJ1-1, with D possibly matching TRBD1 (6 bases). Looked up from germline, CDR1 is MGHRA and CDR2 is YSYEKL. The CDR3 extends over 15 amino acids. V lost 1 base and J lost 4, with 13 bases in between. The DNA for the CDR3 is TGCGCCAGCAGCCAAGGGGGGGCAGGGACCACTGAAGCTTTCTTT. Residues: CASSQGGAGTTEAFF.

CDR3 DNA: TGTGCCAGCAGCCCCCAGGGAGGACGGACAGATACGCAGTATTTT. The encoded protein is CASSPQGGRTDTQYF. The V gene is TRBV7-3, the J gene TRBJ2-3; D perhaps matches TRBD2 (6 bases). The CDR3 is 15 amino acids. Germline lookup yields CDR1 SGHTA and CDR2 FQGTGA. Trimming shortened V by 5 bases and J by 3 bases, and 15 bases separated the two germline ends.

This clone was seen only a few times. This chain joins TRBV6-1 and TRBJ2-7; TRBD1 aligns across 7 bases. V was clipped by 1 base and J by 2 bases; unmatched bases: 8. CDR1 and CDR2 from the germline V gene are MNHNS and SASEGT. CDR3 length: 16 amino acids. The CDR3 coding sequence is TGTGCCAGCAGTGAAGGGACAGGCCGGGCCCCCTACGAGCAGTACTTC. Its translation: CASSEGTGRAPYEQYF.

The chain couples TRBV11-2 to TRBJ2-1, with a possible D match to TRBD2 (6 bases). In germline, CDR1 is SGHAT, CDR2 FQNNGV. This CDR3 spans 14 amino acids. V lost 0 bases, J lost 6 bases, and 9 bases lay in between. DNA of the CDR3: TGTGCCAGCAGCTTAGATGGGGGGTTCAATGAGCAGTTCTTC. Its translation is CASSLDGGFNEQFF.

This CDR3 reads CASSLVGGGYEQYF. Written as DNA, the CDR3 is TGTGCCAGCAGCTTAGTGGGGGGAGGCTACGAGCAGTACTTC. The V call is TRBV7-3, the J call TRBJ2-7; tentative D call: TRBD2 (6 bases). V lost 2 bases and J 3 bases, leaving 11 bases between the germline ends. This CDR3 has 14 residues. The germline V gene has CDR1 SGHTA and CDR2 FQGTGA.

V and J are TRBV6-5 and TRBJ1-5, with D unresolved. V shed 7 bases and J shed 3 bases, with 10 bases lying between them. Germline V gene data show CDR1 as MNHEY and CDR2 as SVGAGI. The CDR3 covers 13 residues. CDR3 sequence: CASTSGFNQPQHF. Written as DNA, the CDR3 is TGTGCCAGCACCTCGGGGTTCAATCAGCCCCAGCATTTT.

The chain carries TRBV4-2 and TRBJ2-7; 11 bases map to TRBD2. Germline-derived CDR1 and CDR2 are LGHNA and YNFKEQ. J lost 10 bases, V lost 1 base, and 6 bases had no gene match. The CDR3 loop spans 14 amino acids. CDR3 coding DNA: TGTGCCAGCAGCCAAGTGGTTAGCGGGGGGGGCCAGTACTTC. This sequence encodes CASSQVVSGGGQYF.

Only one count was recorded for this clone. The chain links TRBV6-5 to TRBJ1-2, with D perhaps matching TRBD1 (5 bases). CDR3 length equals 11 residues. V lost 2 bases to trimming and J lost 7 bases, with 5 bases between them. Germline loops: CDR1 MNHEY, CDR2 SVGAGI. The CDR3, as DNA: TGTGCCAGCAGTTACCAGGGTGGCTACACCTTC. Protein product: CASSYQGGYTF.

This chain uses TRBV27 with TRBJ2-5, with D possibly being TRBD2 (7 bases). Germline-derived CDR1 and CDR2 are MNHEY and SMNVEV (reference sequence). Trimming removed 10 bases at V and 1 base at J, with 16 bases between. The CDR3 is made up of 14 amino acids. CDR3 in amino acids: CATKGGAIQETQYF. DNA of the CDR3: TGTGCCACCAAAGGGGGGGCCATCCAAGAGACCCAGTACTTC.